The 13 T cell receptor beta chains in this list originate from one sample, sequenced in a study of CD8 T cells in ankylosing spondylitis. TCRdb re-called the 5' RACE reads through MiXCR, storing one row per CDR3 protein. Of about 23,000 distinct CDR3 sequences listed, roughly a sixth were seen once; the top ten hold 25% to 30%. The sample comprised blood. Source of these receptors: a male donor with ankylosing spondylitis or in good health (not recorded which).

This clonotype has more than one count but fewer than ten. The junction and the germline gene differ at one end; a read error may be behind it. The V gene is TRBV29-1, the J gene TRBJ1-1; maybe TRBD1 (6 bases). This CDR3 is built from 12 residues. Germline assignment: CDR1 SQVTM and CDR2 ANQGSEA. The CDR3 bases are TGCAGCGCTGAAGGGGGTTCCTCTGAAGCTTTCTTT. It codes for CSAEGGSSEAFF.

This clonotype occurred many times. CDR3 amino acids: CASSVTSGGATGELFF. Here the CDR3 DNA reads TGTGCCAGCAGCGTCACTAGCGGGGGAGCCACCGGGGAGCTGTTTTTT. This chain uses TRBV11-3 with TRBJ2-2; 11 nucleotides align to TRBD2. This CDR3 comprises 16 residues. CDR1 and CDR2 (germline): SGHNT, YENEEA. With V trimmed by 5 bases and J by 4 bases, 6 bases remained unmatched.

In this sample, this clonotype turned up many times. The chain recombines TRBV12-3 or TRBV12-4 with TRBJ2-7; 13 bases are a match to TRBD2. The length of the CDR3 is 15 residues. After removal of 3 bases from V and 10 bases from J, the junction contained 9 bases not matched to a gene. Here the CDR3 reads CASSFSGGLAGVQYF. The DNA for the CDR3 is TGTGCCAGCAGTTTTAGTGGAGGACTAGCGGGAGTTCAGTACTTC.

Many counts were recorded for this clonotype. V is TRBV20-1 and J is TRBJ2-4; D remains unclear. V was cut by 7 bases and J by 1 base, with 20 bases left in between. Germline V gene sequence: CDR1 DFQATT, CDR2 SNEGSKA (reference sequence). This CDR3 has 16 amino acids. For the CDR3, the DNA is TGCAGTGTGTACGGCGGACCAACCTTGGCCAAAAACATTCAGTACTTC. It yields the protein CSVYGGPTLAKNIQYF.

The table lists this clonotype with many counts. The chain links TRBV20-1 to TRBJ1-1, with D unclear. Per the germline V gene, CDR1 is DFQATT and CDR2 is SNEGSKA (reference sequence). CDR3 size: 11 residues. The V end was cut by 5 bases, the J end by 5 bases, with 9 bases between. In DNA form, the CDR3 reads TGCAGTGCTCCCAGGTTGACTGAAGCTTTCTTT. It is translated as CSAPRLTEAFF.

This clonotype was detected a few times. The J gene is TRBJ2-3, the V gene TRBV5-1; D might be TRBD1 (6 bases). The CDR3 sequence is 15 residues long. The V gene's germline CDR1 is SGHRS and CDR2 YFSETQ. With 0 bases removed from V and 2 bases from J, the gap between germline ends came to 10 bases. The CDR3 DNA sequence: TGCGCCAGCAGCTTGGACGGGACAAACACAGATACGCAGTATTTT. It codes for CASSLDGTNTDTQYF.

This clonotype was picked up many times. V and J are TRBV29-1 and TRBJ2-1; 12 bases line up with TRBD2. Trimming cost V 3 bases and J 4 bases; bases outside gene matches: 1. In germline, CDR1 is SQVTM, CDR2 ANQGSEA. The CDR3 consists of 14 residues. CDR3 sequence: CSVEGLAGYNEQFF. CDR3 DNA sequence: TGCAGCGTTGAGGGACTAGCGGGTTACAATGAGCAGTTCTTC.

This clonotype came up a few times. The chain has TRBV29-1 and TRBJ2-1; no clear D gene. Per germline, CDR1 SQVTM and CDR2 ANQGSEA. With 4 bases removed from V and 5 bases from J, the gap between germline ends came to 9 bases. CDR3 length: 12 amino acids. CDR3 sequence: CSVASTNNEQFF. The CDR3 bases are TGCAGCGTTGCCTCTACCAACAATGAGCAGTTCTTC.

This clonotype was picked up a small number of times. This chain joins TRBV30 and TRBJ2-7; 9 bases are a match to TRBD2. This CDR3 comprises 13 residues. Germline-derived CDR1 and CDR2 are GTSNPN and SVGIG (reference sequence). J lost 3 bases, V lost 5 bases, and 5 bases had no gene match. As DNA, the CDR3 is TGTGCCTGGGGGACTAGCAGAGACTACGAGCAGTACGTC. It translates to CAWGTSRDYEQYV.

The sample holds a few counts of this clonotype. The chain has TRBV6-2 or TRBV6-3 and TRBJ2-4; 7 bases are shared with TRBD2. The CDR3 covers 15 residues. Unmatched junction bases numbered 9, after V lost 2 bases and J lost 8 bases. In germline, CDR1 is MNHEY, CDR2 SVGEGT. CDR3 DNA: TGTGCCAGCAGTTACCCGGACGTGGGGAGGGACATTCAGTACTTC. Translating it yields CASSYPDVGRDIQYF.

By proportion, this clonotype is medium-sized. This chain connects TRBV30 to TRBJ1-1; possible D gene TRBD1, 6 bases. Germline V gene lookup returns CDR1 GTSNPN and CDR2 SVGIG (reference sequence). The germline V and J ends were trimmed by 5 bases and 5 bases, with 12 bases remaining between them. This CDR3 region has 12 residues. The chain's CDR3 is CAWGSTGTEAFF. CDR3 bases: TGTGCCTGGGGTTCGACAGGAACTGAAGCTTTCTTT. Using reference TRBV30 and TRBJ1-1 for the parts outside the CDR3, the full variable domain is SQTIHQWPATLVQPVGSPLSLECTVEGTSNPNLYWYRQAAGRGLQLLFYSVGIGQISSEVPQNLSASRPQDRQFILSSKKLLLSDSGFYLCAWGSTGTEAFFGQGTRLTVV.

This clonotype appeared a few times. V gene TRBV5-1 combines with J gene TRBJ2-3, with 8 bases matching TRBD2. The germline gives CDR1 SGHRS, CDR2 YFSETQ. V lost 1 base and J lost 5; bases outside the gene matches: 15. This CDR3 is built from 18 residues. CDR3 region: CASSLPVDAGGGRDTQYF. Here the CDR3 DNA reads TGCGCCAGCAGCTTGCCCGTTGACGCGGGAGGTGGAAGAGATACGCAGTATTTT.

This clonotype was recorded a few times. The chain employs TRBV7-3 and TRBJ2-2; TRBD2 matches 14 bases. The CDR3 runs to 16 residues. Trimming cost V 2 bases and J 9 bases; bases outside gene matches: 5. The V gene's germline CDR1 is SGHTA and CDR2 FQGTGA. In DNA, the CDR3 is TGTGCCAGCAGCTTAGGTGGGACTAGCGGGAGCAGGGAGCTGTTTTTT. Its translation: CASSLGGTSGSRELFF.